This TCR beta chain was retrieved from a study of cytomegalovirus exposure and HLA in healthy donors. CDR1 is SGDLS and CDR2 is YYNGEE in the germline V gene. V was clipped by 3 bases and J by 0 bases; unmatched bases: 11. The CDR3 consists of 17 residues. Study results and limitations: Later analysis demonstrated an association between a missense DCLRE1C variant and TCR beta V- and J-gene trimming.

Primers: 60 Vbeta forward and 13 Jbeta reverse. Some clones are missing from TCRdb's copy, which holds only in-frame ones; the method was immunoSEQ multiplex PCR. The sample has roughly 200,000 clones; around 85% are singletons. Notes on this clone: Its target is not known.

The chain combines TRBV9 with TRBJ2-7; TRBD1 matches 8 bases. Material for sequencing was PBMCs. The TCR sequence derives from a woman between 50 and 59 years old in good health and CMV-seronegative. CDR3 loop: CASSAVGTGGTSYEQYF. The CDR3 DNA follows: TGTGCCAGCAGCGCCGTGGGGACAGGAGGGACCTCCTACGAGCAGTACTTC. The variable domain in full, with the rest retrieved from reference TRBV9 and TRBJ2-7, is DSGVTQTPKHLITATGQRVTLRCSPRSGDLSVYWYQQSLDQGLQFLIQYYNGEERAKGNILERFSAQQFPDLHSELNLSSLELGDSALYFCASSAVGTGGTSYEQYFGPGTRLTVT.